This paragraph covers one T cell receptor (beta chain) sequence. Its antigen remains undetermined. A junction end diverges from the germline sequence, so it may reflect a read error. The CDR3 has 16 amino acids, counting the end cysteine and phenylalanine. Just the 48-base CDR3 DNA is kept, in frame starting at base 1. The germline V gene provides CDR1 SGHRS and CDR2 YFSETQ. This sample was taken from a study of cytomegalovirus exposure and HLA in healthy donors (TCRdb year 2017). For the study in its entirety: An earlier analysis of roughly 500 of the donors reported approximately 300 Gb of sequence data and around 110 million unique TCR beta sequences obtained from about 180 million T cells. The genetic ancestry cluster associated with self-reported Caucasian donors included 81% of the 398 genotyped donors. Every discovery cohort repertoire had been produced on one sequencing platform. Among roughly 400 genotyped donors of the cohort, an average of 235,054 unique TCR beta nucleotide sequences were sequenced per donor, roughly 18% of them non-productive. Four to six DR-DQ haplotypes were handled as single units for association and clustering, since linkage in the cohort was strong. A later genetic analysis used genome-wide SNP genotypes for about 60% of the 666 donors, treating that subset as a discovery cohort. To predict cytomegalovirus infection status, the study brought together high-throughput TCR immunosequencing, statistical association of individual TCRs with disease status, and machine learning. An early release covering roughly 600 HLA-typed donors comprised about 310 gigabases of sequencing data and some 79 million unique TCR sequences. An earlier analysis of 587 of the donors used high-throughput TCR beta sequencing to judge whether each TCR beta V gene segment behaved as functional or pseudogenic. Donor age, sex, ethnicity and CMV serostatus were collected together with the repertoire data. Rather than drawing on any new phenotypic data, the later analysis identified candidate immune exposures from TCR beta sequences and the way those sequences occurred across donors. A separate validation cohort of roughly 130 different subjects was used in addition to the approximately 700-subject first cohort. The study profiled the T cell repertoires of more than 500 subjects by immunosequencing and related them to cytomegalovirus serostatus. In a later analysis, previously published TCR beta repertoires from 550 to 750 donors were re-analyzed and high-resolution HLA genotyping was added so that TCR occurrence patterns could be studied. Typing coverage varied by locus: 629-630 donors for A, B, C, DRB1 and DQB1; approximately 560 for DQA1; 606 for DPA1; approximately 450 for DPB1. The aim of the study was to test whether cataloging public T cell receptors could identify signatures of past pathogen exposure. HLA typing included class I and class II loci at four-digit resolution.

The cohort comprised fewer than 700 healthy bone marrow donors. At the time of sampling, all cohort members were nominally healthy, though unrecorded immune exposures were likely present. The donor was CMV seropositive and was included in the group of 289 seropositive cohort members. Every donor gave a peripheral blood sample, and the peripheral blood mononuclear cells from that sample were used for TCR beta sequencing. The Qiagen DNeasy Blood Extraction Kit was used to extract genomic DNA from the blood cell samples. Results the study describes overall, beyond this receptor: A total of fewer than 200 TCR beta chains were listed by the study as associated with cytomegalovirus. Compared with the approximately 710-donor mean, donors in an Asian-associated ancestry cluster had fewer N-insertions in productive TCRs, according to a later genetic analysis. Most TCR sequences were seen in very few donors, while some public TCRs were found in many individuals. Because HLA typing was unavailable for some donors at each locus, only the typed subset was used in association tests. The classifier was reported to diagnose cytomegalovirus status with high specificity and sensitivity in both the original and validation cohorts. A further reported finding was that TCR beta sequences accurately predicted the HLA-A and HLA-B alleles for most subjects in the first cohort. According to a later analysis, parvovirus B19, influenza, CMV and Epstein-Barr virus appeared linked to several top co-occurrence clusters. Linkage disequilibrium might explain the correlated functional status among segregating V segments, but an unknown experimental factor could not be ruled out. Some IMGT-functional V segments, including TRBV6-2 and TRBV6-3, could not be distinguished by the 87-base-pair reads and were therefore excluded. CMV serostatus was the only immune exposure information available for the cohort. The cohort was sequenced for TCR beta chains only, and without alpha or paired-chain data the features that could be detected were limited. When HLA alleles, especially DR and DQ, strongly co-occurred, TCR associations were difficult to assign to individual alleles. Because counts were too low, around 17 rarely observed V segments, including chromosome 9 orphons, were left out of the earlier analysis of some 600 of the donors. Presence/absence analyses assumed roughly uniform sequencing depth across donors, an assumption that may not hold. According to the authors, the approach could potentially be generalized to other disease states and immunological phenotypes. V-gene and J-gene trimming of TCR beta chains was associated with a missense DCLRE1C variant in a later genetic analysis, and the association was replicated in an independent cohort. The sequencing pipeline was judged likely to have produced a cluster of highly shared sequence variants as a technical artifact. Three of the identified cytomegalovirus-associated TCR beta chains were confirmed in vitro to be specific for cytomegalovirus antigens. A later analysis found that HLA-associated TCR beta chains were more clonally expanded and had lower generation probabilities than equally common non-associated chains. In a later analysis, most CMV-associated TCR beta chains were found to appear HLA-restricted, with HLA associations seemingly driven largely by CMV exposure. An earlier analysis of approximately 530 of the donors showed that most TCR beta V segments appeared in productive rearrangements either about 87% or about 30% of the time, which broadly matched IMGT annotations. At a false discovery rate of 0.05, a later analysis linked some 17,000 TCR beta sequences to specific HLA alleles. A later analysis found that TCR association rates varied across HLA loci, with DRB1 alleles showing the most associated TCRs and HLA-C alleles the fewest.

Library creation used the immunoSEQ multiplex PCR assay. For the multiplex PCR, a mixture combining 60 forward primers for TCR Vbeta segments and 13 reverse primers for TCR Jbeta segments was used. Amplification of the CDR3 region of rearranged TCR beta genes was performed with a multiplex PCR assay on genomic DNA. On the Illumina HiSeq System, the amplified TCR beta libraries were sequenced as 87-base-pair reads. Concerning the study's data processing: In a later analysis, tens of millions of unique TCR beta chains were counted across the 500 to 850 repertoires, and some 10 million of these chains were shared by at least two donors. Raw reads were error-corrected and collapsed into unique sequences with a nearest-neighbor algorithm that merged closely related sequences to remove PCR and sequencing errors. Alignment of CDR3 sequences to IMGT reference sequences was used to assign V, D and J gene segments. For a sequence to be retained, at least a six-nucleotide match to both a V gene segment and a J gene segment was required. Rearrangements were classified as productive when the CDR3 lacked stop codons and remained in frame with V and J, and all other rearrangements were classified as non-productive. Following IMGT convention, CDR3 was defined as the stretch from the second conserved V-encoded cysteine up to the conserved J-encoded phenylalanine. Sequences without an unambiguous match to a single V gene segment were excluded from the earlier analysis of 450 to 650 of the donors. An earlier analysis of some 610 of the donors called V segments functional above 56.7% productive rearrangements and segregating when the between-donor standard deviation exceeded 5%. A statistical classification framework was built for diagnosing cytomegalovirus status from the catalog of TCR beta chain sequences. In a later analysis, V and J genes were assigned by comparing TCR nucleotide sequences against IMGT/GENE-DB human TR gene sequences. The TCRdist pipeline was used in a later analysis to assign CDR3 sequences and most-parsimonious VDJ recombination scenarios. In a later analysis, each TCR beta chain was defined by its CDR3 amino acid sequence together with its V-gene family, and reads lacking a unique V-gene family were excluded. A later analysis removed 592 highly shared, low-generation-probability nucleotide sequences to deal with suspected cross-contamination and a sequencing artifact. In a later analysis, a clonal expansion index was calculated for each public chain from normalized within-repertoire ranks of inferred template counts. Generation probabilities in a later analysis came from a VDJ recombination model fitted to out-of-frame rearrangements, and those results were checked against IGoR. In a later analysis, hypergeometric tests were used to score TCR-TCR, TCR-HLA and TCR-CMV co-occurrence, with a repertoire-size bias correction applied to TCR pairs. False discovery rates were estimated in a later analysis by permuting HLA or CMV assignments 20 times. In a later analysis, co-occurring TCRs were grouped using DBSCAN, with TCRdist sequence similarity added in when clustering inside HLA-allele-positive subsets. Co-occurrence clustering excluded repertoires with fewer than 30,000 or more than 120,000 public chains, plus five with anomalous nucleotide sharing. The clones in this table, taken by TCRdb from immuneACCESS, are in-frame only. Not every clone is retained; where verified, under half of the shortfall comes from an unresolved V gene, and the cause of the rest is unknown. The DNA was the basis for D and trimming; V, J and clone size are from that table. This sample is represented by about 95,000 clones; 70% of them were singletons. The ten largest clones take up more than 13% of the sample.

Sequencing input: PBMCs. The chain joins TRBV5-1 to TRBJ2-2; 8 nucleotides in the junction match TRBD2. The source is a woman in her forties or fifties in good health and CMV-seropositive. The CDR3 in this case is CASREGGTSKTGELFF. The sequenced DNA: TGCGCCAGCCGGGAGGGCGGGACCTCGAAGACCGGGGAGCTGTTTTTT.